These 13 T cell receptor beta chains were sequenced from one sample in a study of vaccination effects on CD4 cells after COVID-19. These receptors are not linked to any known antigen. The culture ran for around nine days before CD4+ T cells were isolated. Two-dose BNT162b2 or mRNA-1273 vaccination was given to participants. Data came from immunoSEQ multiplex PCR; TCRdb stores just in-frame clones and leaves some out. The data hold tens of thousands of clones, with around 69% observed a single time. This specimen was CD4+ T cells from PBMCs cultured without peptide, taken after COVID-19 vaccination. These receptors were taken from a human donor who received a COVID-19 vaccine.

CDR3 region: CASSFRGQNTEAFF. The CDR3 DNA is TGTGCCAGCAGCTTTCGAGGGCAGAACACTGAAGCTTTCTTT. The chain uses TRBV11-2 and TRBJ1-1; no clear D. Germline CDR1 and CDR2: SGHAT and FQNNGV. The V end was cut by 3 bases, the J end by 1 base, with 9 bases between. The CDR3 has 14 residues.

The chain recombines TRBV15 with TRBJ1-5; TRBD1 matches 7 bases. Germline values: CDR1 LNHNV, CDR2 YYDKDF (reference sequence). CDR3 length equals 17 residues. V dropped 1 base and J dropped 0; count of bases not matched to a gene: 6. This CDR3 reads CATSRARDSYSNQPQHF. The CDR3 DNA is TGTGCCACCAGCAGAGCCCGGGACAGTTATAGCAATCAGCCCCAGCATTTT.

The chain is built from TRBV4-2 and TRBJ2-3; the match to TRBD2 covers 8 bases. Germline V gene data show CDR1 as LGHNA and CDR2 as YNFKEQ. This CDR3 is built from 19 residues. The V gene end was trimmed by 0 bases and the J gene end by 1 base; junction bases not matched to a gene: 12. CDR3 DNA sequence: TGTGCCAGCAGCCAAGATCGCCCAGCGGGGGCCCTGCGCACAGATACGCAGTATTTT. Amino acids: CASSQDRPAGALRTDTQYF.

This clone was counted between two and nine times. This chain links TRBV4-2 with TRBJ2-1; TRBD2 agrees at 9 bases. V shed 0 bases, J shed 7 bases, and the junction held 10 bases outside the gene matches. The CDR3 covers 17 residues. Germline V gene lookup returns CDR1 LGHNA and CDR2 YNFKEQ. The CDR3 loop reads CASSQEGSSGGANEQFF. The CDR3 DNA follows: TGTGCCAGCAGCCAAGAGGGAAGTAGCGGGGGAGCTAATGAGCAGTTCTTC.

CDR3 amino acids: CASSPLFHSGIHGELFF. The DNA of the CDR3 is TGTGCCAGCTCACCATTATTCCACAGTGGGATACACGGGGAGCTGTTTTTT. This chain joins TRBV18 and TRBJ2-2; D not resolved. Trimming removed 2 bases from V and 7 bases from J, with 20 bases in between. Germline V gene data show CDR1 as KGHSH and CDR2 as LQKENI. This CDR3 has 17 residues.

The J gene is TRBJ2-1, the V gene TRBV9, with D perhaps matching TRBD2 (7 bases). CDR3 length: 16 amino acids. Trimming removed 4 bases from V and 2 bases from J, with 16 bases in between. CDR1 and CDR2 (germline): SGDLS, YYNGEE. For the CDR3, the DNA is TGTGCCAGCAGCCGAAGGGGGGGGGCCCCCTACAATGAGCAGTTCTTC. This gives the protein CASSRRGGAPYNEQFF.

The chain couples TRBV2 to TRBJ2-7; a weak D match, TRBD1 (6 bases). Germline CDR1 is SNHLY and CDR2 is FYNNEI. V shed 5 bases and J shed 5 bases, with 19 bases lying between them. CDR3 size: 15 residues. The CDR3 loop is CASSPVRAGVNEQYV. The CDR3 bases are TGTGCCAGCAGTCCCGTCCGGGCAGGGGTTAACGAGCAGTACGTC.

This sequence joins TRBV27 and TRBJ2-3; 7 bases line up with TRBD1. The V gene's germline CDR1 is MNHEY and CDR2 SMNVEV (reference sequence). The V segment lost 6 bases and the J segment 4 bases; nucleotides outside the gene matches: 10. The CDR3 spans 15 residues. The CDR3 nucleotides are TGTGCCAGCAGAACCAGGACAGGAGGACCAGATACGCAGTATTTT. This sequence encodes CASRTRTGGPDTQYF.

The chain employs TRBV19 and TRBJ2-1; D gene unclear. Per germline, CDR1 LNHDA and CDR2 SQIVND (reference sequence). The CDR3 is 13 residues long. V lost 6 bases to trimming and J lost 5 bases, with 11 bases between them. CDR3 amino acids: CASSDTNNNEQFF. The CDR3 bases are TGTGCCAGTAGCGACACGAATAACAATGAGCAGTTCTTC. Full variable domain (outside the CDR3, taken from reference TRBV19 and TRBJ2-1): DGGITQSPKYLFRKEGQNVTLSCEQNLNHDAMYWYRQDPGQGLRLIYYSQIVNDFQKGDIAEGYSVSREKKESFPLTVTSAQKNPTAFYLCASSDTNNNEQFFGPGTRLTVL.

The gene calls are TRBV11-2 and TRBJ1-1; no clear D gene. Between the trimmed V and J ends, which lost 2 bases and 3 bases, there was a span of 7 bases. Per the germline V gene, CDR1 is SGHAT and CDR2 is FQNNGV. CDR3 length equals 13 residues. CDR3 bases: TGTGCCAGCAGCTTAAAGGGAGACACTGAAGCTTTCTTT. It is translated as CASSLKGDTEAFF.

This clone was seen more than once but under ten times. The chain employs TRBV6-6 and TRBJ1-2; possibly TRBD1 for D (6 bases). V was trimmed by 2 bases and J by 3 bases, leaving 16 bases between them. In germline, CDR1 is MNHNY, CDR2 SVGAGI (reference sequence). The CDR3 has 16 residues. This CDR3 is CASSYRQGPGDYGYTF. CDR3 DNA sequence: TGTGCCAGCAGTTACCGTCAGGGGCCCGGGGACTATGGCTACACCTTC.

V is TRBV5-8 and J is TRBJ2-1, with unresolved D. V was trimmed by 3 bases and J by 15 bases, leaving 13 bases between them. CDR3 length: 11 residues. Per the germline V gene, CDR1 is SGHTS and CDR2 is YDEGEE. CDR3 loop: CASSSYTRAFF. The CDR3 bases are TGTGCCAGCAGCTCCTATACCCGGGCGTTCTTC.

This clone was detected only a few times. CDR3 in amino acids: CASSEGSRLGYGYTF. DNA of the CDR3: TGTGCCAGCAGTGAAGGTAGCCGTCTTGGCTATGGCTACACCTTC. The V gene is TRBV2, the J gene TRBJ1-2; no firm D call. V shed 1 base and J shed 4 bases, with 13 bases lying between them. The CDR3 has 15 amino acids. Germline lookup yields CDR1 SNHLY and CDR2 FYNNEI. The full variable domain, rest sourced from reference TRBV2 and TRBJ1-2, is EPEVTQTPSHQVTQMGQEVILRCVPISNHLYFYWYRQILGQKVEFLVSFYNNEISEKSEIFDDQFSVERPDGSNFTLKIRSTKLEDSAMYFCASSEGSRLGYGYTFGSGTRLTVV.